The clone carrying this T cell receptor beta chain was seen ten or more times. Its antigen is currently unknown. The DNA ends 3 residues before the CDR3 does, and the rest of the CDR3 is filled in from the germline J gene. The source of the sample is a study of T cell clonality in common variable immunodeficiency. Notes on the study in general: Reportedly, TCR beta sequences from common variable immunodeficiency showed fewer deletions and N-nucleotide insertions. CVID subjects had higher TCRbeta clonality than healthy controls, most marked in about a third.

The J segment lost 4 bases and the V segment lost 6 bases, leaving 11 bases of the junction unmatched. The CDR3 extends over 15 amino acids. Germline V lookup: CDR1 LNHDA, CDR2 SQIVND (reference sequence). The protocol was immunoSEQ multiplex PCR, while the TCRdb copy is restricted to in-frame clones and leaves out a portion. This sample shows about 26,000 clones and no singletons; less than 4% rests with the ten largest. This sequence joins TRBV19 and TRBJ1-1; 7 nucleotides line up with TRBD1. What was sequenced was peripheral blood mononuclear cells. This sequence originates from a human donor with common variable immunodeficiency. CDR3 bases read: TGTGCCAGTAGGAAGCGGTCAGGGGGTATCACTGAA. Its translation: CASRKRSGGITE. The whole CDR3 is CASRKRSGGITEAFF.